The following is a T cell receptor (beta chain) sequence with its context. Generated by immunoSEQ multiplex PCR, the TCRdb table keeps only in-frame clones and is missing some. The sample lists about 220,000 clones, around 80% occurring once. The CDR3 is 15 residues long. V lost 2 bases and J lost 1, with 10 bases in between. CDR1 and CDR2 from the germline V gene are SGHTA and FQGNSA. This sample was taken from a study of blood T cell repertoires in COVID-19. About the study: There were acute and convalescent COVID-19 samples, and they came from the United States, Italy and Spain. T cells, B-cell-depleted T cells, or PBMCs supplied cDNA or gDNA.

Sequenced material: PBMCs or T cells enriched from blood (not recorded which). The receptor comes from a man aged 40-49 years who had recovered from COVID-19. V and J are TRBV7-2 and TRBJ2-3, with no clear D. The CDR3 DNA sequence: TGTGCCAGCAGCTTACGTACGCGGCGCACAGATACGCAGTATTTT. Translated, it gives CASSLRTRRTDTQYF.